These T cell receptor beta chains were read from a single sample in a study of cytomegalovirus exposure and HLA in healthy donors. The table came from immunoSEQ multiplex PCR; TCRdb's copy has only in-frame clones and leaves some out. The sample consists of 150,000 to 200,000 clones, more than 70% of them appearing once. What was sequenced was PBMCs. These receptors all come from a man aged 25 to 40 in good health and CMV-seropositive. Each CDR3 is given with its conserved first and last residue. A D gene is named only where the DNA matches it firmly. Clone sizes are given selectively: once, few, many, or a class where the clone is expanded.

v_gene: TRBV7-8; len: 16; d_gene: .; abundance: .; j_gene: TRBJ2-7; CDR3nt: TGTGCCAGCAGCTTCGAGGTGGGCGGGACGGGCGACGAGCAGTACTTC; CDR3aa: CASSFEVGGTGDEQYF
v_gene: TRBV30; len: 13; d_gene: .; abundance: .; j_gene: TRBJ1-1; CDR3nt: TGTGCCTGGAGGACTCCAGGGGCCACTGAAGCTTTCTTT; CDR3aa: CAWRTPGATEAFF
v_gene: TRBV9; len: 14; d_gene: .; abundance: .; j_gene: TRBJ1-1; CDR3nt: TGTGCCAGCAGCGTACTTGTTTCGGGCACTGAAGCTTTCTTT; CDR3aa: CASSVLVSGTEAFF
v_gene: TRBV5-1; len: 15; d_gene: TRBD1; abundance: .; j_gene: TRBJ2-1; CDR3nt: TGCGCCAGCAGCTTTAGTGACAGGGGATACAATGAGCAGTTCTTC; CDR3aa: CASSFSDRGYNEQFF
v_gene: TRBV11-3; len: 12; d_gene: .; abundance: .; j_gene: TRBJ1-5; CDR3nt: TGTGCCAGCAGCTTAGTTCCAGTCCTCAAGCATTTT; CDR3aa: CASSLVPVLKHF
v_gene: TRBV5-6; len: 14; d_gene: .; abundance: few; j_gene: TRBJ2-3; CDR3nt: TGTGCCAGCAGCTTGGCTGCGGGGTATGATACGCAGTATTTT; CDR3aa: CASSLAAGYDTQYF
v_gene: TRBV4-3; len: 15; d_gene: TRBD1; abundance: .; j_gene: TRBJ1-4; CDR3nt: TGCGCCAGCAGCCAAGAAGCAGGGGGTCTCGAAAAACTGTTTTTT; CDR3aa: CASSQEAGGLEKLFF
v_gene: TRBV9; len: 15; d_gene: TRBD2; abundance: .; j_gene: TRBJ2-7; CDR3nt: TGTGCCAGCAGCGAAGGACTAGCGGGGGACTACGAGCAGTACTTC; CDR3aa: CASSEGLAGDYEQYF
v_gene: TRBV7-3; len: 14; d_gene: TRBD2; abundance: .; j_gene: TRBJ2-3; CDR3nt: TGTGCCAGCAGCGCCGCGGGGGGCGCAGATACGCAGTATTTT; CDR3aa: CASSAAGGADTQYF
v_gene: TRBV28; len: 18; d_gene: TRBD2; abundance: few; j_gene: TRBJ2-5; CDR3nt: TGTGCCAGCAGTTCGTCGGGGGGATTAGGGACGACAGAAGAGACCCAGTACTTC; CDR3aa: CASSSSGGLGTTEETQYF
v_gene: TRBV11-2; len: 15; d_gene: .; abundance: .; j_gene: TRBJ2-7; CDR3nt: TGTGCCAGCAGCTTGGGGGGGCAGTCATCCTACGAGCAGTACTTC; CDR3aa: CASSLGGQSSYEQYF
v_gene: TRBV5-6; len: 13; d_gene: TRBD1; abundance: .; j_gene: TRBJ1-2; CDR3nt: TGTGCCAGCAGCTTGGTAGGGGGCGAGGGCTACACCTTC; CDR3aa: CASSLVGGEGYTF
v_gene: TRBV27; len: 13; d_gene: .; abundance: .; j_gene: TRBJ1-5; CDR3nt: TGTGCCAGCAGTTTAGGAGGGGATCAGCCCCAGCATTTT; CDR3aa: CASSLGGDQPQHF
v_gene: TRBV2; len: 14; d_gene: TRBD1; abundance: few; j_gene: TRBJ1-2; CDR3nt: TGTGCCAGCAGAGGCGGGACAGGGCCATATGGCTACACCTTC; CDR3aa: CASRGGTGPYGYTF
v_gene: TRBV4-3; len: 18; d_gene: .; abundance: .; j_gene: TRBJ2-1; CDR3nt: TGCGCCAGCAGCCAAGATCCCGGCCCAGGTTCCTCCTACAATGAGCAGTTCTTC; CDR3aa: CASSQDPGPGSSYNEQFF
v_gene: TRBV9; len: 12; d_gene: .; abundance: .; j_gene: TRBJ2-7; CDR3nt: TGTGCCAGCAGCCTACAGGGCGGGGAGCAGTACTTC; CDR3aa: CASSLQGGEQYF
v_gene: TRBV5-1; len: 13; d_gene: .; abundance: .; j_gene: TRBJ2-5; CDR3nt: TGCGCCAGCAGCTTGGTAGGAGGGGAGACCCAGTACTTC; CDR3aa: CASSLVGGETQYF
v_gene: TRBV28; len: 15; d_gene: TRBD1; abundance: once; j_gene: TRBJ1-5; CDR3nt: TGTGCCAGCAGACCTGCCACAGGGGTTAACCAGCCCCAGCATTTT; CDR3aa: CASRPATGVNQPQHF
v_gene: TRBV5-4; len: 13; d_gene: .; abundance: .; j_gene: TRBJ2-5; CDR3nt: TGTGCCAGCAGCTTAGGCGGGGTCGAGACCCAGTACTTC; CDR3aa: CASSLGGVETQYF
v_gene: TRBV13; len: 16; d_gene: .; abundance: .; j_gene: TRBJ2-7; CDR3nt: TGTGCCAGCAGCGGTCGCGGGTACTCTAGCTCCTACGAGCAGTACTTC; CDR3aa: CASSGRGYSSSYEQYF
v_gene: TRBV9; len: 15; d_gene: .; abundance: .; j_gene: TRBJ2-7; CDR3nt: TGTGCCAGCAGCCCCTCGGCCAGCGAGCTCGACGAGCAGTACTTC; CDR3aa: CASSPSASELDEQYF
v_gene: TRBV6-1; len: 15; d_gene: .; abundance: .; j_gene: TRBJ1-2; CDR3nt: TGTGCCAGCAGTGAGTCCGGAGGACAGCGTTATGGCTACACCTTC; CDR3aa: CASSESGGQRYGYTF
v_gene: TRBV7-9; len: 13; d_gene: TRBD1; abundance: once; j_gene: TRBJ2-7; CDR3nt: TGTGCCAGCAGCCGAGACAGGGTCCACGAGCAGTACTTC; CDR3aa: CASSRDRVHEQYF
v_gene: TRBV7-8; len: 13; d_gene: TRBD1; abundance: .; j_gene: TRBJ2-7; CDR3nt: TGTGCCAGCAGCGTACAGGGGAAGTACGAGCAGTACTTC; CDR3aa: CASSVQGKYEQYF
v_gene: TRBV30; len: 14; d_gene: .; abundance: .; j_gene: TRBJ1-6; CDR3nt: TGTGCCTGGAGTAAGGAGGTTTTTGGTTCACCCCTCCACTTT; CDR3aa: CAWSKEVFGSPLHF
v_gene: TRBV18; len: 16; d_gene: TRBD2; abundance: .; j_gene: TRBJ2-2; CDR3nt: TGTGCCAGCTCACCACCAGCGGGGGGGAACACCGGGGAGCTGTTTTTT; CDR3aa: CASSPPAGGNTGELFF
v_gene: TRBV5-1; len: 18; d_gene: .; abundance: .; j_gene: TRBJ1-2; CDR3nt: TGCGCCAGCAGCTTCTTAAACGTGGCCGGGACAACTAACTATGGCTACACCTTC; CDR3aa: CASSFLNVAGTTNYGYTF
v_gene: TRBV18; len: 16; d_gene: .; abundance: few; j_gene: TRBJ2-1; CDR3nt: TGTGCCAGCTCTCCCGGTGCGTTGAGCTCCTACAATGAGCAGTTCTTC; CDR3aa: CASSPGALSSYNEQFF
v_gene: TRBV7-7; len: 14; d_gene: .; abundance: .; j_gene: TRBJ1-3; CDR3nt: TGTGCCAGCAGCTTGTCATTCTCTGGAAACACCATATATTTT; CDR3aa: CASSLSFSGNTIYF
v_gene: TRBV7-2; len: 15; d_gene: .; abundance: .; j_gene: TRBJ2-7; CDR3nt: TGTGCCAGCAGCTTAGCGCGGGGAGCTCCCTACGAGCAGTACTTC; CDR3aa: CASSLARGAPYEQYF
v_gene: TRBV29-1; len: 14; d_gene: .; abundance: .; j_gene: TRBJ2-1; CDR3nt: TGCAGCACGAGACGTGACAGATCCTACAATGAGCAGTTCTTC; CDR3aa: CSTRRDRSYNEQFF
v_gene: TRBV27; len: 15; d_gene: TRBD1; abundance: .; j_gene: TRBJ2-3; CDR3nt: TGTGCCAGCAGTCCCGGGACAGGGACGGCAGATACGCAGTATTTT; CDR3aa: CASSPGTGTADTQYF
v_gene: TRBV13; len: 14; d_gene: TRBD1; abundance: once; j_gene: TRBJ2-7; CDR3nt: TGTGCCAGCAGCTTAAGGGACAGAGCCTACGAGCAGTACTTC; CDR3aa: CASSLRDRAYEQYF
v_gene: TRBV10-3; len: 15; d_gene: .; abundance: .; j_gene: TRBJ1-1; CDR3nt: TGTGCCATCAGTGAGTCGCCGGCAGGGAACACTGAAGCTTTCTTT; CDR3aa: CAISESPAGNTEAFF
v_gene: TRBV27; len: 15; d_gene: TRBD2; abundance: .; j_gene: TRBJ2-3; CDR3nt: TGTGCCAGCAGTTCAGCGGGGAGAAGCACAGATACGCAGTATTTT; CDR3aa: CASSSAGRSTDTQYF
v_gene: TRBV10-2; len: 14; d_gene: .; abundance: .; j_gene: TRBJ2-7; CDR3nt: TGCGCCAGCAACGCAGGGACAAAAGAATACGAGCAGTACTTC; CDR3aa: CASNAGTKEYEQYF
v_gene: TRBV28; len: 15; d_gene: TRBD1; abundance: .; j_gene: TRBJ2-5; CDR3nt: TGTGCCAGCAGCCGTAGGACAGGGGCAGGAGAGACCCAGTACTTC; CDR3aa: CASSRRTGAGETQYF
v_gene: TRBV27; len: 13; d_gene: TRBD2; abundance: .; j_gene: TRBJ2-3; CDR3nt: TGTGCCAGCGGGAGGGCCGTTTCAGATACGCAGTATTTT; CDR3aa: CASGRAVSDTQYF
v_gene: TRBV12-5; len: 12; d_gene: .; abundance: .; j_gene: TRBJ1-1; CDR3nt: TGTGCTAGTGGTTTGGCAAACTATGAAGCTTTCTTT; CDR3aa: CASGLANYEAFF
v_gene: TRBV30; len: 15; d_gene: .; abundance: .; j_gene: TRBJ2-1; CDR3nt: TGTGCCTGGAGTGTCAAACAGGGCTTTTACAATGAGCAGTTCTTC; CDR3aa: CAWSVKQGFYNEQFF
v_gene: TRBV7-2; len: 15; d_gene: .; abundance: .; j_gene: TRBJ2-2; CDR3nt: TGTGCCAGCAGGTCCGCCCCAGTGAACACCGGGGAGCTGTTTTTT; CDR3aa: CASRSAPVNTGELFF
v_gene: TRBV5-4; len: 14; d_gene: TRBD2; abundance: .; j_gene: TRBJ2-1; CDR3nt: TGTGCCAGCAGCAACTCCGGACTAGCAAATGAGCAGTTCTTC; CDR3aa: CASSNSGLANEQFF
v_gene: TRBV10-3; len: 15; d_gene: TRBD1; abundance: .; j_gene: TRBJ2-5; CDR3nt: TGTGCCATCAGTGAACGGAAGACAGGGGGAGAGACCCAGTACTTC; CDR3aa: CAISERKTGGETQYF
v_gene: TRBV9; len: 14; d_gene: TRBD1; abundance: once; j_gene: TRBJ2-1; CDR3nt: TGTGCCAGCAGCGTAGGGACAGGCCACAATGAGCAGTTCTTC; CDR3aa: CASSVGTGHNEQFF
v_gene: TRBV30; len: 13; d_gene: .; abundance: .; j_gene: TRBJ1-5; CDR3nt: TGTGCCTGGGCGGGGGGGCGCAATCAGCCCCAGCATTTT; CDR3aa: CAWAGGRNQPQHF
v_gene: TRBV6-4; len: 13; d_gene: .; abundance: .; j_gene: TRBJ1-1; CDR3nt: TGTGCCAGCAGGGCCACAGCGAACACTGAAGCTTTCTTT; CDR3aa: CASRATANTEAFF
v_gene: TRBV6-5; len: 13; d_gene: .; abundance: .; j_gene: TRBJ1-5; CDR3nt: TGTGCCTCCCAAATGTTCCGCAATCAGCCCCAGCATTTT; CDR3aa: CASQMFRNQPQHF
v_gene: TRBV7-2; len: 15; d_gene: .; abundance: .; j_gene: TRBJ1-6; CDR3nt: TGTGCCAGCAGCTTAGGGGCAGGGCTCCATTCACCCCTCCACTTT; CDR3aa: CASSLGAGLHSPLHF
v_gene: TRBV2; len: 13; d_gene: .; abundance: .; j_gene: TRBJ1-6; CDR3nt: TGTGCCAGCAGTGAACAGTTAAATTCACCCCTCCACTTT; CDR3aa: CASSEQLNSPLHF
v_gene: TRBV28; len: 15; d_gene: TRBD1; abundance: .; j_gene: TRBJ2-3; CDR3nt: TGTGCCGGCGGGACAGGGAAGGATCGGGCAGATACGCAGTATTTT; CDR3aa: CAGGTGKDRADTQYF
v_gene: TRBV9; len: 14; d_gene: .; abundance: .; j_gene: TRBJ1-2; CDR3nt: TGTGCCAGCAGCGTCCCCGGAGGTGGCTATGGCTACACCTTC; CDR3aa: CASSVPGGGYGYTF
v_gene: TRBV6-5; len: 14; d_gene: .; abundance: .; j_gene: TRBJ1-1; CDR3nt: TGTGCCAGCAGGACCGGGGAGGAGAACACTGAAGCTTTCTTT; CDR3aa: CASRTGEENTEAFF